Shown below are 23 T cell receptor beta chains from a single sample sequenced in a study of blood T cell repertoires in COVID-19. The assay was immunoSEQ multiplex PCR, and TCRdb's table has in-frame clones only and misses some. The sample lists some 270,000 clones; about 84% were seen once. The sequencing sample was made of peripheral blood. The receptors stem from a woman older than 75 with COVID-19, enrolled during active disease.

This clone was seen once. CDR3 in DNA: TGTGCCAGCAGTTCCGGTGGACAACGAAGTGAAAAACTGTTTTTT. Its protein product is CASSSGGQRSEKLFF. The chain joins TRBV28 to TRBJ1-4, with a weak D call TRBD1 (5 bases). The germline V gene has CDR1 MDHEN and CDR2 SYDVKM. The CDR3 spans 15 residues. Between the trimmed V and J ends, which lost 4 bases and 7 bases, there was a span of 16 bases.

This clone has just a few counts. Other DNA variants within this sample encode the same CDR3. The CDR3 spells CASSPRENTEAFF. CDR3 sequence (DNA): TGTGCCAGCTCACCACGAGAGAACACTGAAGCTTTCTTT. V usage is TRBV18 and J usage is TRBJ1-1; D gene unclear. The germline CDR1 and CDR2 sequences are KGHSH and LQKENI. The CDR3 is 13 residues long. Between the trimmed V and J ends, which lost 1 base and 1 base, there was a span of 4 bases. Filled out from reference TRBV18 and TRBJ1-1, the complete variable domain reads NAGVMQNPRHLVRRRGQEARLRCSPMKGHSHVYWYRQLPEEGLKFMVYLQKENIIDESGMPKERFSAEFPKEGPSILRIQQVVRGDSAAYFCASSPRENTEAFFGQGTRLTVV.

The genes are TRBV5-6 and TRBJ1-2, with D maybe TRBD1 (6 bases). Germline CDR1 and CDR2: SGHDT and YYEEEE. V was trimmed by 0 bases and J by 7 bases, leaving 13 bases between them. CDR3 length: 14 amino acids. The chain's CDR3 is CASSLAGVDPGYTF. In nucleotides, the CDR3 is TGTGCCAGCAGCTTGGCAGGGGTCGACCCTGGCTACACCTTC.

The chain carries TRBV7-3 and TRBJ2-1; TRBD2 agrees at 9 bases. The CDR3 loop spans 16 amino acids. V shed 2 bases and J 0 bases; nucleotides not matched to a gene: 2. Germline V gene sequence: CDR1 SGHTA, CDR2 FQGTGA. DNA of the CDR3: TGTGCCAGCAGCTTAGCTAGCGGGGCCTCCTACAATGAGCAGTTCTTC. It specifies CASSLASGASYNEQFF.

V usage is TRBV25-1 and J usage is TRBJ2-2, with TRBD1 identical over 7 bases. V gave up 6 bases and J gave up 4 bases; unmatched junction bases: 5. This CDR3 is built from 14 residues. From germline, CDR1 is MGHDK and CDR2 SYGVNS. This chain's CDR3 is CASRRDRATGELFF. CDR3 bases: TGTGCCAGCAGGAGGGACAGAGCCACCGGGGAGCTGTTTTTT.

This chain connects TRBV15 to TRBJ1-2, with D unclear. Germline V gives CDR1 LNHNV, CDR2 YYDKDF (reference sequence). The V and J ends lost 3 bases and 5 bases respectively, with 10 bases between them. The CDR3 is 13 amino acids. The CDR3 DNA sequence: TGTGCCACCAGCAGGGGAGGTTCTTATGGCTACACCTTC. The encoded protein is CATSRGGSYGYTF.

The chain combines TRBV3-1 (or the pseudogene TRBV3-2) with TRBJ1-2, with a weak D call TRBD1 (6 bases). The CDR3 totals 12 residues. V was cut by 6 bases and J by 8 bases, with 13 bases left in between. Germline values: CDR1 LGHDT, CDR2 YNNKEL (reference sequence). CDR3 DNA: TGTGCCAGCAGAAACGACAGGTCGGGCTACACCTTC. It translates to CASRNDRSGYTF.

The V gene is TRBV5-1, the J gene TRBJ1-2; 7 nucleotides match TRBD1. The germline V gene encodes CDR1 SGHRS and CDR2 YFSETQ. This CDR3 comprises 12 residues. V lost 4 bases to trimming and J lost 7 bases; unmatched junction nucleotides: 4. DNA for the CDR3: TGCGCCAGCAGCCCGGACAGGTTTGGCTACACCTTC. This encodes CASSPDRFGYTF.

The gene calls are TRBV7-9 and TRBJ1-2, with D perhaps matching TRBD1 (5 bases). The CDR3 consists of 15 residues. Germline CDR1 and CDR2: SEHNR and FQNEAQ (reference sequence). The V end was cut by 1 base, the J end by 2 bases, with 11 bases between. CDR3 amino acids: CASSLGDRNNYGYTF. The CDR3 DNA reads as TGTGCCAGCAGCTTAGGAGACAGAAACAACTATGGCTACACCTTC.

This clone appeared a few times. The chain has TRBV29-1 and TRBJ1-4, with D uncertain. This CDR3 has 11 amino acids. V was shortened by 1 base and J by 6 bases, with 3 bases between the two germline ends. Germline values: CDR1 SQVTM, CDR2 ANQGSEA. CDR3 DNA: TGCAGCGTTGAAGTCGATGAAAAACTGTTTTTT. It yields the protein CSVEVDEKLFF.

This clone was seen once. The chain is built from TRBV14 and TRBJ1-6; D is perhaps TRBD1 (5 bases). This CDR3 is built from 14 residues. Per germline, CDR1 SGHDN and CDR2 FVKESK. Trimming pared 4 bases from V and 7 bases from J, leaving 11 bases between. CDR3 residues: CASSPGGGNSPLHF. CDR3 nucleotides: TGTGCCAGCAGCCCCGGGGGGGGGAATTCACCCCTCCACTTT. Full variable domain (rest looked up from reference TRBV14 and TRBJ1-6): EAGVTQFPSHSVIEKGQTVTLRCDPISGHDNLYWYRRVMGKEIKFLLHFVKESKQDESGMPNNRFLAERTGGTYSTLKVQPAELEDSGVYFCASSPGGGNSPLHFGNGTRLTVT.

The V gene is TRBV27, the J gene TRBJ1-6, with TRBD1 identical over 8 bases. With V trimmed by 6 bases and J by 5 bases, 6 bases remained unmatched. Germline loops: CDR1 MNHEY, CDR2 SMNVEV (reference sequence). The CDR3 consists of 15 residues. CDR3 in DNA: TGTGCCAGCAGGTCCGGACAGGGCAATAATTCACCCCTCCACTTT. This codes for CASRSGQGNNSPLHF.

This clone came up a few times. This chain uses TRBV5-6 with TRBJ2-7; tentatively, D is TRBD2 (6 bases). The CDR3 is made up of 18 amino acids. Germline V CDR1 and CDR2: SGHDT, YYEEEE. Trimming took off 2 bases at V and 2 bases at J, with 23 bases between the two ends. The CDR3 protein is CASSLGSGRTWRAYEQYV. The CDR3 nucleotides are TGTGCCAGCAGCTTAGGGTCAGGGAGGACATGGAGAGCCTACGAGCAGTACGTC.

The chain recombines TRBV5-4 with TRBJ1-1; TRBD1 matches at 11 bases. V lost 3 bases and J lost 7; bases outside the gene matches: 2. From germline, CDR1 is SGHNT and CDR2 YYREEE (reference sequence). The CDR3 covers 13 residues. The CDR3 loop reads CASSWGQGDEAFF. Written as DNA, the CDR3 is TGTGCCAGCAGCTGGGGACAGGGGGATGAAGCTTTCTTT.

The rearrangement joins TRBV4-3 to TRBJ2-1; possibly TRBD1 for D (6 bases). The CDR3 sequence is 16 residues long. The germline V gene encodes CDR1 LGHNA and CDR2 YSLEER. V was clipped by 4 bases and J by 3 bases, with 16 bases between them. The chain's CDR3 is CASSLSTGPGYNEQFF. The CDR3 coding sequence is TGCGCCAGCAGCCTGTCTACAGGGCCGGGCTACAATGAGCAGTTCTTC.

This chain uses TRBV19 with TRBJ1-3; possibly TRBD1 for D (5 bases). V gave up 7 bases and J gave up 4 bases, with 14 bases separating them. The CDR3 totals 14 residues. Germline lookup yields CDR1 LNHDA and CDR2 SQIVND (reference sequence). The CDR3 nucleotides are TGTGCCAGTACTAGGACAACGCTCGGAAACACCATATATTTT. Translating it yields CASTRTTLGNTIYF.

This clone was seen just once. The chain carries TRBV15 and TRBJ1-4; TRBD1 aligns across 7 bases. CDR3 length equals 16 residues. With V trimmed by 1 base and J by 0 bases, 2 bases remained unmatched. In germline, CDR1 is LNHNV, CDR2 YYDKDF (reference sequence). CDR3 DNA: TGTGCCACCAGCAGAGGACAGGGAGCAACTAATGAAAAACTGTTTTTT. It specifies CATSRGQGATNEKLFF.

The chain carries TRBV2 and TRBJ2-2, with D tentatively TRBD2 (5 bases). Trimming pared 7 bases from V and 4 bases from J, leaving 10 bases between. The CDR3 totals 13 residues. The germline V gene encodes CDR1 SNHLY and CDR2 FYNNEI. This CDR3 reads CASTRDRTGELFF. The CDR3 coding sequence is TGTGCCAGCACCCGGGATCGCACCGGGGAGCTGTTTTTT.

The chain employs TRBV10-3 and TRBJ1-3; no firm D call. This CDR3 comprises 15 residues. CDR1 and CDR2 from the germline V gene are ENHRY and SYGVKD. V lost 3 bases and J lost 0, with 9 bases in between. This chain's CDR3 is CAISDQPSSGNTIYF. CDR3 DNA: TGTGCCATCAGTGATCAGCCTAGCTCTGGAAACACCATATATTTT.

The rearrangement links TRBV29-1 to TRBJ1-1, with a tentative D call TRBD1 (5 bases). There are 12 residues in the CDR3. CDR1 is SQVTM, CDR2 ANQGSEA, per germline. Trimming left V 8 bases short and J 2 bases short, with 12 bases between. Here the CDR3 reads CSCREGNTEAFF. The CDR3 DNA is TGCAGCTGCAGGGAGGGCAACACTGAAGCTTTCTTT.

This chain joins TRBV6-5 and TRBJ1-2, with D perhaps TRBD1 (6 bases). The CDR3 length is 15 residues. CDR1 is MNHEY, CDR2 SVGAGI, per germline. V shed 5 bases and J shed 5 bases, with 18 bases lying between them. CDR3 bases: TGTGCCAGCAGTAAGGACAGCGGGGAGCTTTATGGCTACACCTTC. Translating gives CASSKDSGELYGYTF.

The chain joins TRBV5-4 to TRBJ1-1, with D hard to call. The CDR3 runs 13 residues. CDR1 is SGHNT, CDR2 YYREEE, per germline (reference sequence). V was clipped by 2 bases and J by 1 base, with 6 bases between them. This CDR3 reads CASSLTWNTEAFF. CDR3 nucleotide sequence: TGTGCCAGCAGCTTAACTTGGAACACTGAAGCTTTCTTT.

The chain uses TRBV4-1 and TRBJ2-2; D is uncertain. The germline CDR1 and CDR2 sequences are MGHRA and YSYEKL. This CDR3 is built from 14 residues. V lost 0 bases and J lost 7, with 9 bases in between. The CDR3 bases are TGCGCCAGCAGCCAAGAACCTAGAAGCGGGGAGCTGTTTTTT. Amino acids: CASSQEPRSGELFF.